The present TCR beta chain was sequenced within a study of regulatory T cells in long-lasting Graves disease. Study results and limitations: Accuracy could have been hurt by small sample size.

The sample holds many counts of this clonotype. Antigen specificity is unknown. Time point noted: newly diagnosed GD, antithyroid drugs for less than 3 months. Preparation of the TCR library used RNA extracted from PBMCs. A peripheral blood sample, roughly 8.7 milliliters in volume, was drawn into EDTA tubes. Arm-PCR with iRepertoire HTBI primers amplified the CDR3 regions for these TCR beta libraries. MiXCR was run by TCRdb on the multiplex PCR reads, yielding one entry per CDR3 protein. The sample carries 500,000 or so distinct CDR3 sequences, about a sixth recorded once. The CDR3 loop spans 13 amino acids. Germline V gene sequence: CDR1 MDHEN, CDR2 SYDVKM. The V and J ends lost 3 bases and 2 bases respectively, with 8 bases between them. The data were also submitted as part of a second study, on T cells in Graves' hyperthyroidism and ophthalmopathy. As reported in that work: The TCR CDR3 was amplified in a first-round RT-PCR using the HTBI primer set. Stable hyperthyroidism was separated from ophthalmopathy by a model based on 13 V-J features.

This sequence was found in a man aged 40-49 years with Graves disease. The sample here was peripheral blood mononuclear cells (PBMCs), taken at new diagnosis, from a patient treated with antithyroid drugs. The rearrangement joins TRBV28 to TRBJ2-7; the D gene is possibly TRBD1 (5 bases). The CDR3 DNA follows: TGTGCCAGCAGTTTGACAGAAGCCTACGAGCAGTACTTC. As protein: CASSLTEAYEQYF.